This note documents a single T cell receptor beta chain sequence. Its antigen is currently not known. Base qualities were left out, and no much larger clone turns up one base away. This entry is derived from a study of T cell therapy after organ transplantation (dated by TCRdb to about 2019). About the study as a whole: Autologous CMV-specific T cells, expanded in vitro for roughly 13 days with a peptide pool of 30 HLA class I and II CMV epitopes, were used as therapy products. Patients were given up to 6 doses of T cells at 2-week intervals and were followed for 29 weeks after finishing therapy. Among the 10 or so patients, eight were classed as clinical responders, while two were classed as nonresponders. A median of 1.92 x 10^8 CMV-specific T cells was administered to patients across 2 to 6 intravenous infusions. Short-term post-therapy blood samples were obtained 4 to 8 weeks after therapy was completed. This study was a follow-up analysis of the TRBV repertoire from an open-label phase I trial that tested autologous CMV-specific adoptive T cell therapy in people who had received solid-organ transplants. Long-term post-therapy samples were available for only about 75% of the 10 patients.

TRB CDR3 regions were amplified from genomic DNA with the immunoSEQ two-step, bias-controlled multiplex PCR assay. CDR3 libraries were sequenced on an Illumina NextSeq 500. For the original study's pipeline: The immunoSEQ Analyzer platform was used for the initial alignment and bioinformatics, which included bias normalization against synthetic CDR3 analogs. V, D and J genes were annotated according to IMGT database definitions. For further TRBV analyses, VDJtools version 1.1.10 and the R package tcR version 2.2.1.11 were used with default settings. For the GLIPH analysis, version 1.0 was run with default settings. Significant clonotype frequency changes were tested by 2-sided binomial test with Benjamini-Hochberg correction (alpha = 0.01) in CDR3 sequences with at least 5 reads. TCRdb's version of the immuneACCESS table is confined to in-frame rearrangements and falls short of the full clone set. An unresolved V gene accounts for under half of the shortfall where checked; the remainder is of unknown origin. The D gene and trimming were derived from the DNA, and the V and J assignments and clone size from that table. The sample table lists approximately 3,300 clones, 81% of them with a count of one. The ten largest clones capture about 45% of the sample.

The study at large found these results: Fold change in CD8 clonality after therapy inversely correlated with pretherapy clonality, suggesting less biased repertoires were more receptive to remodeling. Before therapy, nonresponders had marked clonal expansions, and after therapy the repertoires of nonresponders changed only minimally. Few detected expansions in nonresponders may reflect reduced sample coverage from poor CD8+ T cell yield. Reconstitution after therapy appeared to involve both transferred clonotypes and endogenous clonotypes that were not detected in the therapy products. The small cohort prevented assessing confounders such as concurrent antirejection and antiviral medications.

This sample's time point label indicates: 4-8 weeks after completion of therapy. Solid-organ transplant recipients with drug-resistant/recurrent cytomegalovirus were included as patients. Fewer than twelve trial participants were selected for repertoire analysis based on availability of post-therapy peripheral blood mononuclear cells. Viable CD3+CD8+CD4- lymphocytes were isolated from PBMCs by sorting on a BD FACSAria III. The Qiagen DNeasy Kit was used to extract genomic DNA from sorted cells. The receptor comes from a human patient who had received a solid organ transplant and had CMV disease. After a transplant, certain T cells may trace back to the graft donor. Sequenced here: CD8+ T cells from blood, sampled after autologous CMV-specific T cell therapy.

The CDR3 is CASSPGTGDEKLFF. The DNA reads as follows: TGCGCCAGCAGCCCCGGGACAGGGGATGAAAAACTGTTTTTT. The V gene is TRBV5-1 and the J gene is TRBJ1-4, and 10 bases in between align with TRBD1. Trimming accounts for 4 bases at V and 6 bases at J, while the number of junction bases matched to no gene is 3. The CDR3 covers 14 residues, taking in both the cysteine and the phenylalanine. Only the CDR3 part of the read is kept: 42 bases, read in frame from the first base. Based on the germline V gene, the CDR1 and CDR2 sequences are SGHRS and YFSETQ.